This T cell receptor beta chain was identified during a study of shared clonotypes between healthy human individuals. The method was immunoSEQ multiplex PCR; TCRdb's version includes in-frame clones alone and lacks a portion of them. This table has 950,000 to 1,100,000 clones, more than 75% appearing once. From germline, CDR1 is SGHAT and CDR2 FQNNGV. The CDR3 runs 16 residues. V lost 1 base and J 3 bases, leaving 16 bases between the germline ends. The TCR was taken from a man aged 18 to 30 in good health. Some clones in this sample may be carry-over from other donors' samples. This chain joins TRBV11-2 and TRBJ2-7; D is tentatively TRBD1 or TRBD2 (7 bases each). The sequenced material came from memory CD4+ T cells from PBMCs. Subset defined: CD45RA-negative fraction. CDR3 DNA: TGTGCCAGCAGCTTAGCTTGGGCAGGGGGGGTCTACGAGCAGTACTTC. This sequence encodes CASSLAWAGGVYEQYF.